Each of the 27 T cell receptor beta chains below was sequenced from the same sample in a study of cytomegalovirus exposure and HLA in healthy donors. The primer mix had 60 Vbeta and 13 Jbeta primers. Profiled with immunoSEQ multiplex PCR; TCRdb holds only in-frame clones, not every one. This sample has 90,000 to 150,000 clones, with approximately 15% found just once. Sample: PBMCs. Source of these receptors: a woman between 18 and 29 years old in good health and CMV-seronegative.

V and J are TRBV10-2 and TRBJ2-1, with 8 bases identical to TRBD2. This CDR3 has 15 amino acids. Per germline, CDR1 WSHSY and CDR2 SAAADI. Trimming at V came to 6 bases and at J to 7 bases, leaving 11 bases not matched to a gene. The CDR3 sequence: CASRVTGGAGNEQFF. The CDR3, as DNA: TGCGCCAGCAGGGTTACGGGGGGGGCTGGAAATGAGCAGTTCTTC.

The chain combines TRBV30 with TRBJ2-7, with D possibly being TRBD2 (5 bases). V dropped 4 bases and J dropped 0 bases, with 13 bases sitting between them. Germline V gene sequence: CDR1 GTSNPN, CDR2 SVGIG (reference sequence). The CDR3 is 14 amino acids. The DNA for the CDR3 is TGTGCCTGGACCGGTCAGCGGTTCTCCTACGAGCAGTACTTC. It codes for CAWTGQRFSYEQYF.

This clone has only a few counts. The J gene is TRBJ2-1, the V gene TRBV6-1, with 8 nucleotides matching TRBD1. The CDR3 length is 14 residues. The V and J ends lost 4 bases and 6 bases, in that order; junction bases with no gene match: 5. CDR1 and CDR2 (germline): MNHNS, SASEGT. The CDR3 reads CASSGRTGFNEQFF. In nucleotides, the CDR3 is TGTGCCAGCAGTGGGAGGACAGGGTTCAATGAGCAGTTCTTC.

This chain links TRBV10-3 with TRBJ2-6; tentatively, D is TRBD2 (6 bases). Trimming left V 4 bases short and J 0 bases short, with 7 bases between. The germline V gene has CDR1 ENHRY and CDR2 SYGVKD. The CDR3 is 15 residues long. CDR3 sequence (DNA): TGTGCCATCAGTGGGACTAACTCTGGGGCCAACGTCCTGACTTTC. This translates into CAISGTNSGANVLTF.

This clone has only a few counts. CDR3 bases: TGTGCCAGCAGCCGGACGGGGACTAGCGTCTCCTACAATGAGCAGTTCTTC. Protein sequence: CASSRTGTSVSYNEQFF. The rearrangement links TRBV7-9 to TRBJ2-1; 10 bases line up with TRBD2. Trimming removed 5 bases from V and 0 bases from J; junction bases left unmatched: 7. The CDR3 covers 17 residues. Germline lookup yields CDR1 SEHNR and CDR2 FQNEAQ (reference sequence). Using reference TRBV7-9 and TRBJ2-1 for the parts outside the CDR3, the full variable domain is DTGVSQNPRHKITKRGQNVTFRCDPISEHNRLYWYRQTLGQGPEFLTYFQNEAQLEKSRLLSDRFSAERPKGSFSTLEIQRTEQGDSAMYLCASSRTGTSVSYNEQFFGPGTRLTVL.

This sequence joins TRBV6-1 and TRBJ2-7, with TRBD2 identical over 11 bases. Germline V lookup: CDR1 MNHNS, CDR2 SASEGT. The CDR3 length is 15 residues. Germline trimming cut 3 bases from V and 4 bases from J; bases unmatched to any gene: 5. The CDR3 DNA sequence: TGTGCCAGCAGTGATAGACTAGCGGGGCATTACGAGCAGTACTTC. This translates into CASSDRLAGHYEQYF.

The chain links TRBV29-1 to TRBJ1-2; 7 bases align to TRBD1. The germline CDR1 and CDR2 sequences are SQVTM and ANQGSEA. CDR3 length: 13 amino acids. The V gene end was trimmed by 6 bases and the J gene end by 2 bases; junction bases not matched to a gene: 6. CDR3 nucleotides: TGCAGCGTGAAGGGGGCGTGGAACTATGGCTACACCTTC. Its translation is CSVKGAWNYGYTF.

For the CDR3, the DNA is TGTGCCAGCAGTTCCGGCGCAGGGGGTAATTCACCCCTCCACTTT. Its protein is CASSSGAGGNSPLHF. The chain couples TRBV28 to TRBJ1-6; 7 nucleotides match TRBD1. CDR3 size: 15 residues. Trimming cost V 4 bases and J 6 bases; bases outside gene matches: 6. Germline V CDR1 and CDR2: MDHEN, SYDVKM.

The rearrangement uses TRBV9 and TRBJ2-2; TRBD1 matches 11 bases. Per the germline V gene, CDR1 is SGDLS and CDR2 is YYNGEE. There are 16 residues in the CDR3. Unmatched junction bases numbered 8, after V lost 4 bases and J lost 6 bases. The CDR3 DNA reads TGTGCCAGCAGCCCTCGGACAGGGGGCGCCGCCGGGGAGCTGTTTTTT. Its protein is CASSPRTGGAAGELFF.

This chain uses TRBV7-3 with TRBJ1-5, with D unclear. Germline V gene data show CDR1 as SGHTA and CDR2 as FQGTGA. V shed 2 bases and J shed 0 bases, with 11 bases lying between them. The CDR3 is made up of 16 amino acids. This CDR3 is CASSLRQRNSNQPQHF. Here the CDR3 DNA reads TGTGCCAGCAGCTTACGACAAAGAAATAGCAATCAGCCCCAGCATTTT.

This clone was counted between two and nine times. CDR3 DNA: TGTGCCAGCAGCGCTAGGGAGGACCGACAGAATGAAAAACTGTTTTTT. It codes for CASSAREDRQNEKLFF. The V call is TRBV9, the J call TRBJ1-4; D perhaps matches TRBD1 (5 bases). Germline values: CDR1 SGDLS, CDR2 YYNGEE. CDR3 length equals 16 residues. Trimming shortened V by 3 bases and J by 5 bases, and 17 bases separated the two germline ends. Using reference TRBV9 and TRBJ1-4 for the parts outside the CDR3, the full variable domain is DSGVTQTPKHLITATGQRVTLRCSPRSGDLSVYWYQQSLDQGLQFLIQYYNGEERAKGNILERFSAQQFPDLHSELNLSSLELGDSALYFCASSAREDRQNEKLFFGSGTQLSVL.

The chain links TRBV5-6 to TRBJ2-2; unclear D gene. The CDR3 extends over 15 amino acids. CDR1 and CDR2 (germline): SGHDT, YYEEEE. V was cut by 1 base and J by 0 bases, with 7 bases left in between. CDR3 loop: CASSLLAPNTGELFF. DNA for the CDR3: TGTGCCAGCAGCTTGTTAGCTCCGAACACCGGGGAGCTGTTTTTT. Looking up the rest from reference TRBV5-6 and TRBJ2-2 gives the full variable domain: DAGVTQSPTHLIKTRGQQVTLRCSPKSGHDTVSWYQQALGQGPQFIFQYYEEEERQRGNFPDRFSGHQFPNYSSELNVNALLLGDSALYLCASSLLAPNTGELFFGEGSRLTVL.

This clone was detected only a few times. The chain is built from TRBV15 and TRBJ1-2, with 7 bases fitting TRBD1. The V gene end was trimmed by 3 bases and the J gene end by 4 bases; junction bases not matched to a gene: 5. The germline V gene has CDR1 LNHNV and CDR2 YYDKDF (reference sequence). This CDR3 has 14 residues. The CDR3 DNA reads TGTGCCACCAGCAGCGAACAGGGGTTCTATGGCTACACCTTC. This codes for CATSSEQGFYGYTF.

The chain carries TRBV6-7 and TRBJ1-4; D not certain. TRBV6-7 is assigned to the ORF class and has an uncertain function. V was pared by 4 bases and J by 3 bases, with 15 bases between. There are 16 residues in the CDR3. In nucleotides, the CDR3 is TGTGCCAGCAGTTCGATCGGGAGCCACTCTAATGAAAAACTGTTTTTT. It yields the protein CASSSIGSHSNEKLFF.

Only a few counts were recorded for this clone. The rearrangement links TRBV7-3 to TRBJ1-1; the D is unclear. Deletions cut 4 bases from V and 4 bases from J, with 10 bases between. The CDR3 runs 13 residues. Germline lookup yields CDR1 SGHTA and CDR2 FQGTGA. The CDR3 loop is CASSSYPGTEAFF. The DNA for the CDR3 is TGTGCCAGCAGCTCGTACCCGGGCACTGAAGCTTTCTTT.

The CDR3 bases are TGTGCCAGCCCAGCACAGGGTTCTGGAAACACCATATATTTT. It encodes CASPAQGSGNTIYF. This chain joins TRBV6-1 and TRBJ1-3, with TRBD1 as a possible D gene (6 bases). V was cut by 8 bases and J by 1 base, with 12 bases left in between. CDR1 and CDR2 from the germline V gene are MNHNS and SASEGT. CDR3 length: 14 amino acids.

In this sample, this clone turned up a few times. The chain employs TRBV28 and TRBJ2-2; 11 nucleotides line up with TRBD1. The CDR3 covers 17 residues. CDR1 MDHEN and CDR2 SYDVKM come from the germline V gene. V shed 1 base and J 4 bases; nucleotides not matched to a gene: 5. CDR3: CASSLSWDRGFTGELFF. CDR3 nucleotide sequence: TGTGCCAGCAGTTTATCGTGGGACAGGGGGTTCACCGGGGAGCTGTTTTTT.

V is TRBV19 and J is TRBJ1-1; possible D gene TRBD1, 5 bases. The CDR3 is 15 amino acids. CDR1 and CDR2 from the germline V gene are LNHDA and SQIVND (reference sequence). Trimming removed 7 bases at V and 4 bases at J, with 19 bases between. The CDR3 coding sequence is TGTGCCAGTATCCCTGGCGGGGCACGGGGCACTGAAGCTTTCTTT. This translates into CASIPGGARGTEAFF.

This clone was found a few times. The J gene is TRBJ1-5, the V gene TRBV6-1, with D possibly matching TRBD1 (6 bases). Between the trimmed V and J ends, which lost 2 bases and 6 bases, there was a span of 11 bases. From germline, CDR1 is MNHNS and CDR2 SASEGT. CDR3 length: 14 residues. The CDR3 protein is CASSELQGGQPQHF. Written as DNA, the CDR3 is TGTGCCAGCAGTGAACTACAGGGCGGTCAGCCCCAGCATTTT.

There are a few counts of this clone. J is TRBJ2-6 and V is TRBV5-1; 9 bases fit TRBD1. The J segment lost 2 bases and the V segment lost 6 bases, leaving 3 bases of the junction unmatched. Germline V gene lookup returns CDR1 SGHRS and CDR2 YFSETQ. The CDR3 is made up of 15 amino acids. CDR3 nucleotide sequence: TGCGCCAGCACCAGGGACAGGGCTGGGGCCAACGTCCTGACTTTC. Its translation is CASTRDRAGANVLTF.

V is TRBV5-1 and J is TRBJ2-7; weak D call: TRBD1 (6 bases). V was cut by 0 bases and J by 2 bases, with 12 bases left in between. The CDR3 consists of 15 residues. The V gene's germline CDR1 is SGHRS and CDR2 YFSETQ. The CDR3: CASSLVFGGPYEQYF. CDR3 DNA sequence: TGCGCCAGCAGCTTGGTATTTGGGGGCCCCTACGAGCAGTACTTC. Full variable domain (missing parts from reference TRBV5-1 and TRBJ2-7): KAGVTQTPRYLIKTRGQQVTLSCSPISGHRSVSWYQQTPGQGLQFLFEYFSETQRNKGNFPGRFSGRQFSNSRSEMNVSTLELGDSALYLCASSLVFGGPYEQYFGPGTRLTVT.

The chain couples TRBV19 to TRBJ1-5; D may be TRBD1 (5 bases). Germline V gives CDR1 LNHDA, CDR2 SQIVND (reference sequence). Deletions cut 2 bases from V and 7 bases from J, with 12 bases between. This CDR3 region has 14 residues. This CDR3 reads CASSIRGLKQPQHF. The CDR3 DNA reads TGTGCCAGTAGTATAAGGGGCCTTAAGCAGCCCCAGCATTTT.

This clone was seen only once. The chain carries TRBV30 and TRBJ2-7; TRBD1 aligns across 8 bases. V lost 0 bases and J lost 6; bases outside the gene matches: 10. CDR1 and CDR2 from the germline V gene are GTSNPN and SVGIG (reference sequence). This CDR3 is built from 15 residues. CDR3 in DNA: TGTGCCTGGAGTGTCTCGACAGGGGTAGGTTTCGAGCAGTACTTC. This translates into CAWSVSTGVGFEQYF.

This sequence joins TRBV19 and TRBJ1-2; tentative D call: TRBD1 (5 bases). This CDR3 is built from 14 residues. Germline V gene lookup returns CDR1 LNHDA and CDR2 SQIVND (reference sequence). V lost 6 bases and J 8 bases, leaving 19 bases between the germline ends. CDR3 loop: CASSYIGGRWGYTF. CDR3 DNA sequence: TGTGCCAGTAGCTATATCGGGGGAAGATGGGGCTACACCTTC.

The CDR3 DNA follows: TGTGCCAGTAGTTCTGACAGCCTAGCCAAAAACATTCAGTACTTC. It is translated as CASSSDSLAKNIQYF. This chain uses TRBV19 with TRBJ2-4, with TRBD1 as a possible D gene (5 bases). The germline V gene has CDR1 LNHDA and CDR2 SQIVND (reference sequence). The CDR3 contains 15 residues. Trimming pared 5 bases from V and 0 bases from J, leaving 11 bases between. Filled out from reference TRBV19 and TRBJ2-4, the complete variable domain reads DGGITQSPKYLFRKEGQNVTLSCEQNLNHDAMYWYRQDPGQGLRLIYYSQIVNDFQKGDIAEGYSVSREKKESFPLTVTSAQKNPTAFYLCASSSDSLAKNIQYFGAGTRLSVL.

This clone has a handful of counts. This chain links TRBV27 with TRBJ1-2, with TRBD1 identical over 11 bases. The junction had 6 bases not matched to a gene; V was cut back by 3 bases and J by 6 bases. The CDR3 extends over 15 amino acids. Germline CDR1 and CDR2: MNHEY and SMNVEV (reference sequence). In nucleotides, the CDR3 is TGTGCCAGCAGTTTTCGGACAGGGGGCGGGGATGGCTACACCTTC. This gives the protein CASSFRTGGGDGYTF.

This clone was counted a single time. CDR3 protein: CASSQDFLGRGNTIYF. The CDR3 DNA reads as TGTGCCAGCAGCCAAGATTTTTTGGGGAGAGGAAACACCATATATTTT. This chain connects TRBV4-2 to TRBJ1-3; D is ambiguous. Trimming cost V 0 bases and J 4 bases, with 13 bases left between them. The length of the CDR3 is 16 residues. CDR1 and CDR2 from the germline V gene are LGHNA and YNFKEQ.